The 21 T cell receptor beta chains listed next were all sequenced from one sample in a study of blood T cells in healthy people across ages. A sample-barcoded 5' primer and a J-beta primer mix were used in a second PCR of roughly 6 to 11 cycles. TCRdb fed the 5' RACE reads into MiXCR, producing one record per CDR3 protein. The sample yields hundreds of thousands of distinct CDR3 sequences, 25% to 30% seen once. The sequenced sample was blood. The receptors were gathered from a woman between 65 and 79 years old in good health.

The CDR3 sequence: CASTGKFGATEAFF. The CDR3, as DNA: TGTGCCAGCACGGGGAAATTTGGAGCCACTGAAGCTTTCTTT. The chain is built from TRBV25-1 and TRBJ1-1; D not resolved. The V and J ends lost 7 bases and 4 bases respectively, with 16 bases between them. This CDR3 has 14 amino acids. The germline V gene encodes CDR1 MGHDK and CDR2 SYGVNS.

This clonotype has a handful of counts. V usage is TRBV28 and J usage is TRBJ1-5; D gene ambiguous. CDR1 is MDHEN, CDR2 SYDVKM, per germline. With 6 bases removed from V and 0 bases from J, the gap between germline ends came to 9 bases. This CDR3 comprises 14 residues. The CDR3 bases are TGTGCCAGCAGCGGGCTGTATAGCAATCAGCCCCAGCATTTT. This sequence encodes CASSGLYSNQPQHF. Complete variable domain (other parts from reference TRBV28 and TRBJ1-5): DVKVTQSSRYLVKRTGEKVFLECVQDMDHENMFWYRQDPGLGLRLIYFSYDVKMKEKGDIPEGYSVSREKKERFSLILESASTNQTSMYLCASSGLYSNQPQHFGDGTRLSIL.

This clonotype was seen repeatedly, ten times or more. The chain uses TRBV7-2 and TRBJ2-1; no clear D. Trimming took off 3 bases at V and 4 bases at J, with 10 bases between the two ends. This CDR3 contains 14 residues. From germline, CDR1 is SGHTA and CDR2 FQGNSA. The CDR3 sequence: CASSLGQRYNEQFF. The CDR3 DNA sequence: TGTGCCAGCAGCTTGGGTCAGCGATACAATGAGCAGTTCTTC. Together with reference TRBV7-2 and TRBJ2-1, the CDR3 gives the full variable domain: GAGVSQSPSNKVTEKGKDVELRCDPISGHTALYWYRQSLGQGLEFLIYFQGNSAPDKSGLPSDRFSAERTGGSVSTLTIQRTQQEDSAVYLCASSLGQRYNEQFFGPGTRLTVL.

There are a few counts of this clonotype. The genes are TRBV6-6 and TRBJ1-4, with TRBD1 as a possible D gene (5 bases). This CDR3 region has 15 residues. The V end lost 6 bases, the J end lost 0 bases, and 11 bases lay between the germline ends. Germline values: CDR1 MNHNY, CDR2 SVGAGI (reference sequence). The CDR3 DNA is TGTGCCAGCAGCCCAGGGCTTGCAACTAATGAAAAACTGTTTTTT. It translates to CASSPGLATNEKLFF.

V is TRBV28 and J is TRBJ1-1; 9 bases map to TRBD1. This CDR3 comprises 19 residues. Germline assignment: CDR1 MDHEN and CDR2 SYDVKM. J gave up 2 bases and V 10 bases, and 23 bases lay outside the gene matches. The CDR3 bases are TGTGCCACCACCTCCGGGACAGGGTACACCCCTGGGCCTAACACTGAAGCTTTCTTT. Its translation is CATTSGTGYTPGPNTEAFF.

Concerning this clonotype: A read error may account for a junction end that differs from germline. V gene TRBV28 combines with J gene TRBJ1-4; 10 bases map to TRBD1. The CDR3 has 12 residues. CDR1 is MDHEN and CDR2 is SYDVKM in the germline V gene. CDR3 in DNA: TGTGCCAGCAGGACAGGGGGCGAAAAACTGATTTTT. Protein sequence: CASRTGGEKLIF.

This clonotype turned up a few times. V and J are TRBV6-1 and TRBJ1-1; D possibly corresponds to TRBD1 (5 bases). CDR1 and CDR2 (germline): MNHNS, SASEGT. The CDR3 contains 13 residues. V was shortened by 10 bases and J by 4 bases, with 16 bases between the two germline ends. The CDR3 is CATNPGRTTEAFF. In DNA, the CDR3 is TGTGCCACTAATCCAGGGAGGACCACTGAAGCTTTCTTT.

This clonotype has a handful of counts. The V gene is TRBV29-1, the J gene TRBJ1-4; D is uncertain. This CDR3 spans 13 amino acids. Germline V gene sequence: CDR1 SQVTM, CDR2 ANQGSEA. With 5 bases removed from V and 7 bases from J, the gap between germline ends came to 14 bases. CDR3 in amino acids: CSVRRGYGEKLFF. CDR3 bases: TGCAGCGTTCGCCGAGGGTACGGTGAAAAACTGTTTTTT.

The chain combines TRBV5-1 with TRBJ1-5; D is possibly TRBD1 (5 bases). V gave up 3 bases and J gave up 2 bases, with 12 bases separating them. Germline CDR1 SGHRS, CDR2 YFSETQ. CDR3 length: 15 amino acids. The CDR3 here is CASSSGAGGNQPQHF. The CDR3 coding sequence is TGCGCCAGCAGCTCCGGGGCAGGAGGCAATCAGCCCCAGCATTTT.

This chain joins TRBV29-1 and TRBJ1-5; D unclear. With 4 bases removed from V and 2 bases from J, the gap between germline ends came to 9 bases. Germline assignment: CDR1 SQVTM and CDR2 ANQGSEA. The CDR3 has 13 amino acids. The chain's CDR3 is CSVGVSGNQPQHF. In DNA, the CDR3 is TGCAGCGTTGGGGTTTCCGGCAATCAGCCCCAGCATTTT.

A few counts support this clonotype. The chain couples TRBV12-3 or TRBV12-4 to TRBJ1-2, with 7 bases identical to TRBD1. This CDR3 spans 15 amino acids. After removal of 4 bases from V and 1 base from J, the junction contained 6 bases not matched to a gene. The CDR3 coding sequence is TGTGCCAGCAGTTCCGGGGGACAGATTAACTATGGCTACACCTTC. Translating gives CASSSGGQINYGYTF.

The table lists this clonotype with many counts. The CDR3, as DNA: TGTGCCAGCAGTCGACTCGACGAGCAGTACTTC. Translation: CASSRLDEQYF. The chain uses TRBV6-6 and TRBJ2-7; unclear D gene. Germline CDR1 MNHNY, CDR2 SVGAGI (reference sequence). The ends were cut back, 5 bases at V and 5 bases at J, with 7 bases in the middle. CDR3 length: 11 residues.

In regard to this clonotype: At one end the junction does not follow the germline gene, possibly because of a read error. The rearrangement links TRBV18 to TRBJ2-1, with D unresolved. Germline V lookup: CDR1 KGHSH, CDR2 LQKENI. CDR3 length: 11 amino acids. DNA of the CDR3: TGTGCCAGCTCACAAGACAATGGGCAGTTCTTC. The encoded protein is CASSQDNGQFF.

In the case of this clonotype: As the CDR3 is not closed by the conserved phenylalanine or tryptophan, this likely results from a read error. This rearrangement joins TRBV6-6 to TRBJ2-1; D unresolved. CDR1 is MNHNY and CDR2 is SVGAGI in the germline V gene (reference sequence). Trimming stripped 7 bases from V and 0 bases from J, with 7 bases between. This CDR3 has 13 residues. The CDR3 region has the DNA TGTGCCAGCACCCCGAGCTCCTACAATGAGCAGTTCCTC. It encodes CASTPSSYNEQFL.

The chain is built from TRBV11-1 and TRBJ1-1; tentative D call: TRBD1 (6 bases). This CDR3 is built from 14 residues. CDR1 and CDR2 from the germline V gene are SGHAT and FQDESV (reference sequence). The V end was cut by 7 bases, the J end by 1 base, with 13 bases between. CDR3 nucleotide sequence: TGTGCCAGCACCCGATTACAGGGGAACACTGAAGCTTTCTTT. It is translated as CASTRLQGNTEAFF.

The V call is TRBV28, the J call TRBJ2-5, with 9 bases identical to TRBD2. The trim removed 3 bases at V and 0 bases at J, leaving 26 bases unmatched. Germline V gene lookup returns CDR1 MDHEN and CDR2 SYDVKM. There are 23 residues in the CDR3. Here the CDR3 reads CASSFSDWAEDIDSGSDQETQYF. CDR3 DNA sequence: TGTGCCAGCAGTTTCTCAGACTGGGCAGAGGATATCGATAGCGGGAGTGACCAAGAGACCCAGTACTTC.

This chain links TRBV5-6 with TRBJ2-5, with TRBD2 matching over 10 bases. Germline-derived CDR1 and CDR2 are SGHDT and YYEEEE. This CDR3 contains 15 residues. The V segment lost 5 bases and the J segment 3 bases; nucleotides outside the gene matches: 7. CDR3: CASREYTSGKETQYF. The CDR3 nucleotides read TGTGCCAGCAGAGAGTATACTAGCGGGAAAGAGACCCAGTACTTC.

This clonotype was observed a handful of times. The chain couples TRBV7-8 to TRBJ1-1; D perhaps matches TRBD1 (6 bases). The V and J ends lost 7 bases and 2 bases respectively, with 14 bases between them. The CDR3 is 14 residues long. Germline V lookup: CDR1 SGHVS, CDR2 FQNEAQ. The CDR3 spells CASTWAGVNTEAFF. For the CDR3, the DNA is TGTGCCAGCACCTGGGCAGGGGTAAACACTGAAGCTTTCTTT.

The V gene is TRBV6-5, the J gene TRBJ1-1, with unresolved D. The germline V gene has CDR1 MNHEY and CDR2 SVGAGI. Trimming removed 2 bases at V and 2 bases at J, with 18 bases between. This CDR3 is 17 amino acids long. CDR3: CASSYAGAGRKNTEAFF. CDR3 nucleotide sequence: TGTGCCAGCAGTTACGCGGGCGCGGGTCGTAAAAACACTGAAGCTTTCTTT.

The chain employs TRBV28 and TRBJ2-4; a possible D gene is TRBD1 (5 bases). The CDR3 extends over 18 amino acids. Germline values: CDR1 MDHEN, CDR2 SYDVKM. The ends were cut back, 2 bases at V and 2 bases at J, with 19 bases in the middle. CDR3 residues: CASSLKSQGTLSKNIQYF. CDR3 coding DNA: TGTGCCAGCAGTTTAAAGAGTCAGGGAACCCTATCCAAAAACATTCAGTACTTC.

CDR3 nucleotide sequence: TGTGCCAGCAGTCCCACGGGTCGGAGGGAGCAGTACTTC. Its protein product is CASSPTGRREQYF. The rearrangement uses TRBV28 and TRBJ2-7, with D maybe TRBD2 (5 bases). Trimming cost V 5 bases and J 7 bases, with 15 bases left between them. Per germline, CDR1 MDHEN and CDR2 SYDVKM. The CDR3 covers 13 residues.